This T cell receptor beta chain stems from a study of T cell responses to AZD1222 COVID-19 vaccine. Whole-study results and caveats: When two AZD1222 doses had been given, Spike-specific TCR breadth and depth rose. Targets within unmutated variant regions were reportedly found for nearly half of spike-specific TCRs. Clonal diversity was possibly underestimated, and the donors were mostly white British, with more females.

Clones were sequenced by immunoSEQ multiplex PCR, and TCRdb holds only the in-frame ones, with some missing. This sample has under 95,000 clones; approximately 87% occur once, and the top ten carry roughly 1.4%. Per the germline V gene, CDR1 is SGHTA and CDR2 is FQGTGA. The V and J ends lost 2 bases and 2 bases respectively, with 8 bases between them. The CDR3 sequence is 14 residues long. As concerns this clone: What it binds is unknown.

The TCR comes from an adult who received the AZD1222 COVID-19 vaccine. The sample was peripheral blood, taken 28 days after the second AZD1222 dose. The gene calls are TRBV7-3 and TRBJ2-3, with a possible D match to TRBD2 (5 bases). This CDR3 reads CASSLAGNTDTQYF. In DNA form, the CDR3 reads TGTGCCAGCAGCTTAGCGGGTAACACAGATACGCAGTATTTT.